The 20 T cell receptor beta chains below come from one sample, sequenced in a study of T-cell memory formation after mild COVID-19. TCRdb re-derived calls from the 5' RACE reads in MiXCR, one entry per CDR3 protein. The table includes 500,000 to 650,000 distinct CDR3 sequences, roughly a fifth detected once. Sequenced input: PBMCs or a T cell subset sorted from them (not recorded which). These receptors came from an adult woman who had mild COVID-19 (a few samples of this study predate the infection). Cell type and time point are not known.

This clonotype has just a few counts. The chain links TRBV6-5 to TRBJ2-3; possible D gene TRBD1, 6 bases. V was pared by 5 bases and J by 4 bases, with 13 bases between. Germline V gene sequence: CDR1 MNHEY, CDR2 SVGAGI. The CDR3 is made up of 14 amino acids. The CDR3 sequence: CASSPLQGPDTQYF. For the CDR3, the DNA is TGTGCCAGCAGTCCTTTACAGGGCCCAGATACGCAGTATTTT.

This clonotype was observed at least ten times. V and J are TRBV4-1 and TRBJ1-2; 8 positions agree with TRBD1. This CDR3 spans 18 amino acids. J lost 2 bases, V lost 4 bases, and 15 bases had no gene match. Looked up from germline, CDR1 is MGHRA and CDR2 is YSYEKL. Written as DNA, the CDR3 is TGCGCCAGCAGCCTCACTTCAACCCAGGGGGCGAACAACTATGGCTACACCTTC. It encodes CASSLTSTQGANNYGYTF.

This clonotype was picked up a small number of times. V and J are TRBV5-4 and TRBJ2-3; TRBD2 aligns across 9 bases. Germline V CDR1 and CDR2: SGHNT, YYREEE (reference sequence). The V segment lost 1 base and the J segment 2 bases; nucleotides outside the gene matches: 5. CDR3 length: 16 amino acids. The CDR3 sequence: CASSLFGTSLTDTQYF. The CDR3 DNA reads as TGTGCCAGCAGCTTGTTCGGGACTAGCCTCACAGATACGCAGTATTTT.

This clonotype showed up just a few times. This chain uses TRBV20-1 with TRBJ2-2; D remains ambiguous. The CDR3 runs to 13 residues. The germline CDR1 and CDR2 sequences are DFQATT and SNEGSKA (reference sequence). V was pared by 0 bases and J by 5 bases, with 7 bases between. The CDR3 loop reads CSARDPETGELFF. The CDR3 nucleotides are TGCAGTGCTAGAGATCCGGAAACCGGGGAGCTGTTTTTT.

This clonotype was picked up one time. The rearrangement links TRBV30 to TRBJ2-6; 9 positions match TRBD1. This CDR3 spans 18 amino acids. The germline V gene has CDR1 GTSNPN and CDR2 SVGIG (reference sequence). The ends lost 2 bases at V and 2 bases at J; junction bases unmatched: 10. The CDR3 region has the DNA TGTGCCTGGAGTAGAGCCCCCGGGACAGGGACTGGGGCCAACGTCCTGACTTTC. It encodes CAWSRAPGTGTGANVLTF.

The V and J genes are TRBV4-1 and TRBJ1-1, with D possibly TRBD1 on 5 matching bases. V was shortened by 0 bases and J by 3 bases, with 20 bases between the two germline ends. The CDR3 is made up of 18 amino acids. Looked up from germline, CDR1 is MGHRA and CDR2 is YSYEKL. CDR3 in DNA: TGCGCCAGCAGCCAAGATCGTTGGGGCAGGGTTGGTGACACTGAAGCTTTCTTT. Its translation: CASSQDRWGRVGDTEAFF.

The chain's CDR3 is CASSVQGRETQYF. The CDR3 DNA is TGTGCCAGCAGCGTACAGGGCCGGGAGACCCAGTACTTC. The genes are TRBV6-1 and TRBJ2-5; a possible D gene is TRBD1 (6 bases). Germline V lookup: CDR1 MNHNS, CDR2 SASEGT. V was trimmed by 6 bases and J by 5 bases, leaving 13 bases between them. This CDR3 has 13 residues.

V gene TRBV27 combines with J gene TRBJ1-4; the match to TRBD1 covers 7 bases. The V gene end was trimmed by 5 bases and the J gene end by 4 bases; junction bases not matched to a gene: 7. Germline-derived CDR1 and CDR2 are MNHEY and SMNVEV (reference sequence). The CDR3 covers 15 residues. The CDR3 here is CASSHRTGYNEKLFF. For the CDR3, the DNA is TGTGCCAGCAGTCACCGGACAGGTTATAATGAAAAACTGTTTTTT.

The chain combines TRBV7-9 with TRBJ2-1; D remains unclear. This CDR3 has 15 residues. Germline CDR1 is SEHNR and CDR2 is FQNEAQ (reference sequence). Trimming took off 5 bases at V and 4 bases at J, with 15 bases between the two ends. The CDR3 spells CASSPVSWWYNEQFF. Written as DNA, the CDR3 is TGTGCCAGCAGCCCCGTGAGCTGGTGGTACAATGAGCAGTTCTTC.

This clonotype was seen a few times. In DNA, the CDR3 is TGCAGTGCTAGAGATATAGGACTAGACCACAATGAGCAGTTCTTC. This encodes CSARDIGLDHNEQFF. The chain couples TRBV20-1 to TRBJ2-1, with 7 bases lining up with TRBD2. CDR3 length equals 15 residues. Germline lookup yields CDR1 DFQATT and CDR2 SNEGSKA (reference sequence). The J segment lost 5 bases and the V segment lost 0 bases, leaving 7 bases of the junction unmatched.

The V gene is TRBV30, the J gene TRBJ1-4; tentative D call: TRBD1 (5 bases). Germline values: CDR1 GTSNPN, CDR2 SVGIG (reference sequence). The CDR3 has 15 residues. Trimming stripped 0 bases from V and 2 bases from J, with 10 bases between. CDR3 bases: TGTGCCTGGAGTGTAGGGGCAGGCACTAATGAAAAACTGTTTTTT. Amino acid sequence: CAWSVGAGTNEKLFF.

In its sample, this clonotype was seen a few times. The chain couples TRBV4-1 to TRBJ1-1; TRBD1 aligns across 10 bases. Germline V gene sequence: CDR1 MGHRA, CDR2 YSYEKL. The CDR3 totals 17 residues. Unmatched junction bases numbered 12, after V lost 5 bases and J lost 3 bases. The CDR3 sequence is CASSDWTGGRLYTEAFF. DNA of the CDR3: TGCGCCAGCAGCGATTGGACAGGGGGGAGATTGTACACTGAAGCTTTCTTT.

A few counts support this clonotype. The CDR3 DNA reads TGCAGCGTTGAAGGGACCTCGATCTACAATGAGCAGTTCTTC. Translating it yields CSVEGTSIYNEQFF. The chain couples TRBV29-1 to TRBJ2-1; D uncertain. The CDR3 consists of 14 residues. Germline V CDR1 and CDR2: SQVTM, ANQGSEA. V lost 1 base to trimming and J lost 3 bases, with 10 bases between them.

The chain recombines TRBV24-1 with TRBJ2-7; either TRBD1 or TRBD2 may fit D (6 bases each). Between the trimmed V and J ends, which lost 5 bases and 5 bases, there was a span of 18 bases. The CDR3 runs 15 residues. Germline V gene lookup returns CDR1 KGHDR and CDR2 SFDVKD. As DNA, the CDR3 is TGTGCCACCAGTGGAGGTCCCCAGGGGAGGCACGAGCAGTACTTC. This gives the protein CATSGGPQGRHEQYF.

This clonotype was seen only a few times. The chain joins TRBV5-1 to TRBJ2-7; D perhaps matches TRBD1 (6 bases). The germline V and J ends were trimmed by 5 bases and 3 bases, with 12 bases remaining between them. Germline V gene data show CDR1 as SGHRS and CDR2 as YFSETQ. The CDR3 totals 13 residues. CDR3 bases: TGCGCCAGCAGTCACAACAGGGACTACGAGCAGTACTTC. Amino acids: CASSHNRDYEQYF.

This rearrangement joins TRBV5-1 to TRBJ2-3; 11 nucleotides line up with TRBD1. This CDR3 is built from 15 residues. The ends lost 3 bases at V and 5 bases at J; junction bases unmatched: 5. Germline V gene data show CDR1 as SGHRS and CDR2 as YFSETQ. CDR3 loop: CASSSDRGQGDTQYF. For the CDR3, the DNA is TGCGCCAGCAGCTCGGACAGGGGGCAAGGAGATACGCAGTATTTT.

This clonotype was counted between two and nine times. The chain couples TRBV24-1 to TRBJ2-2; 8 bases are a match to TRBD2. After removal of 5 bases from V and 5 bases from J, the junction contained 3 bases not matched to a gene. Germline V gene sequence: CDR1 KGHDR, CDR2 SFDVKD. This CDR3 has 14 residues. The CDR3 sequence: CATSGAGGTGELFF. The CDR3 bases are TGTGCCACCAGTGGGGCGGGAGGTACCGGGGAGCTGTTTTTT.

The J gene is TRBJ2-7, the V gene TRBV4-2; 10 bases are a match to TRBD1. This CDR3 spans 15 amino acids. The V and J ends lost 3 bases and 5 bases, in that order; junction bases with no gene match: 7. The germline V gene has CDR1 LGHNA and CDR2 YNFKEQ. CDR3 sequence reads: CASSHSGTGANEQYF. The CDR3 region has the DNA TGTGCCAGCAGCCATTCCGGGACAGGGGCCAACGAGCAGTACTTC.

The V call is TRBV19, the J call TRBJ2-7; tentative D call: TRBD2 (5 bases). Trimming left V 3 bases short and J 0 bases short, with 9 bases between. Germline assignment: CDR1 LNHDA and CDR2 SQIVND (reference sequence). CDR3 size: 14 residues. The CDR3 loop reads CASSIRAVSYEQYF. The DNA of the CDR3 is TGTGCCAGTAGTATCAGAGCGGTCTCCTACGAGCAGTACTTC.

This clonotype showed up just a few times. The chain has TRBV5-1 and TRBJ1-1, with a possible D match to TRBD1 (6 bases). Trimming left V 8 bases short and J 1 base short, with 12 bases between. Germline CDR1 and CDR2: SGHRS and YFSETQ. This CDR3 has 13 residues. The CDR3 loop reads CARGGGRNTEAFF. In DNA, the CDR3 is TGCGCCAGAGGGGGAGGACGGAACACTGAAGCTTTCTTT. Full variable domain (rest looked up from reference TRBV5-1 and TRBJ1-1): KAGVTQTPRYLIKTRGQQVTLSCSPISGHRSVSWYQQTPGQGLQFLFEYFSETQRNKGNFPGRFSGRQFSNSRSEMNVSTLELGDSALYLCARGGGRNTEAFFGQGTRLTVV.